The T cell receptor beta chain described here comes from a study of Ad26.COV2.S vaccination and SARS-CoV-2 variants (dated by TCRdb to about 2021). Looking at the study overall: The specificity and breadth of SARS-CoV-2-reactive T cell receptors after Ad26.COV2.S vaccination were assessed by TCRbeta repertoire sequencing. A total of roughly 30 samples were included in the TCR-sequenced set, comprising around 19 Ad26.COV2.S vaccine recipients, 5 placebo recipients and 8 SARS-CoV-2 convalescent individuals. Paper-wide results and their limitations: Substantial breadth of spike-specific CD8+ and CD4+ T cell responses was reported after vaccination. The authors noted that the TCR breadth and depth analyses may have underestimated total T cell responses. Vaccine and placebo recipients had similar non-spike TCR breadth, a finding consistent with the vaccine containing only spike. Spike-specific TCR breadth was higher in Ad26.COV2.S recipients than in placebo recipients (P = 0.0014).

Turning to this clone: Its antigen target is currently unknown. It has no much larger one-base neighbor in the sample; base qualities were not kept.

The intended sense of this specimen's time point label: individuals recovered from natural SARS-CoV-2 infection. At the junction V is shortened by 0 bases and J by 6 bases; bases outside the gene matches: 8. CDR1 and CDR2 were assigned from the germline V gene as SGHVS and FNYEAQ. Reading from cysteine to phenylalanine, the CDR3 counts 15 amino acids. Only the CDR3 portion is preserved as DNA: 45 bases, with reading frame beginning at the first base. The immunoSEQ Assay was the method used to sequence TCRbeta CDR3 regions. After extraction, genomic DNA underwent amplification by bias-controlled multiplex PCR, followed by high-throughput sequencing. Per the authors' processing: To quantify the absolute abundance of every unique TCRbeta CDR3 region, sequences were collapsed and filtered. T cell fraction was estimated by normalizing TCRbeta template counts to usable DNA, with usable DNA measured through amplification of reference genes found in all nucleated cells. Repertoire TCRs were annotated as SARS-CoV-2-specific by exact matching of V gene, CDR3 amino acid sequence and J gene to a known reactive TCR set. The reference SARS-CoV-2 TCR set was derived from MIRA and filtered for enrichment in COVID-19-positive ImmuneCODE repertoires, a step that removed public or cross-reactive TCRs. Based on the MIRA antigens, annotated TCRs were further analysed at the level of specific ORF or position within ORF. Breadth was defined as the number of annotated unique rearrangements divided by the total number of unique productive rearrangements, and depth was defined as the summed frequency of the annotated unique rearrangements. Two-sided Wilcoxon rank-sum tests were applied when comparing TCR breadth between groups. TCRdb's version of the immuneACCESS table is confined to in-frame rearrangements and falls short of the full clone set. An unresolved V gene accounts for under half of the shortfall where checked; the remainder is of unknown origin. V, J and clone size were drawn from that table, and D and trimming were deduced from the DNA. The table for this sample lists 75,000 to 100,000 clones; approximately 82% of them were counted only once. The ten largest clones add up to approximately 16% of the sample.

The specimen was peripheral blood, collected after recovery from COVID-19. The TCR sequence derives from a human donor who had recovered from COVID-19. This sequence uses TRBV7-6 and TRBJ2-7; 7 nucleotides in the junction match TRBD2. The CDR3 corresponds to CASSLALGLGSEQYF. The nucleotides are TGTGCCAGCAGCTTAGCGCTAGGACTAGGGAGCGAGCAGTACTTC.